These 16 T cell receptor beta chains originate from one sample sequenced in a study of cytomegalovirus exposure and HLA in healthy donors. Use of 60 Vbeta and 13 Jbeta primers characterized the PCR. TCRdb keeps only in-frame clones here, not all; method: immunoSEQ multiplex PCR. The table has about 130,000 clones, around 77% seen once. The sample consisted of PBMCs. Receptors originate from a young man in good health and CMV-seronegative.

The J gene is TRBJ1-2, the V gene TRBV27; maybe TRBD1 (5 bases). The CDR3 runs 12 residues. V shed 8 bases and J shed 2 bases, with 9 bases lying between them. Germline V gene data show CDR1 as MNHEY and CDR2 as SMNVEV (reference sequence). The CDR3 sequence: CASSKGNYGYTF. CDR3 nucleotides: TGTGCCAGCTCGAAGGGGAACTATGGCTACACCTTC.

In DNA, the CDR3 is TGTGCCAGCAGTGACAGGGGAGGGTCCTACGAGCAGTACTTC. Residues: CASSDRGGSYEQYF. V and J are TRBV27 and TRBJ2-7; D possibly corresponds to TRBD1 (8 bases). The CDR3 is 14 amino acids. The germline CDR1 and CDR2 sequences are MNHEY and SMNVEV (reference sequence). V lost 5 bases to trimming and J lost 1 base, with 12 bases between them.

This clone was observed a handful of times. V is TRBV28 and J is TRBJ1-1; tentative D call: TRBD1 (5 bases). The germline V and J ends were trimmed by 5 bases and 4 bases, with 17 bases remaining between them. Germline loops: CDR1 MDHEN, CDR2 SYDVKM. This CDR3 spans 15 amino acids. CDR3 protein: CASSLYSGAGTEAFF. CDR3 bases: TGTGCCAGCAGTCTATATAGTGGGGCTGGCACTGAAGCTTTCTTT.

The CDR3 nucleotides read TGTGCCAGTAGTCTTACGGACAGGGCACTCACCTATGGCTACACCTTC. Translation: CASSLTDRALTYGYTF. The chain combines TRBV19 with TRBJ1-2, with 8 bases aligning to TRBD1. This CDR3 is built from 16 residues. With 5 bases clipped from V and 4 bases from J, the junction kept 12 bases outside the gene matches. The germline V gene has CDR1 LNHDA and CDR2 SQIVND (reference sequence). The variable domain in full, with the rest retrieved from reference TRBV19 and TRBJ1-2, is DGGITQSPKYLFRKEGQNVTLSCEQNLNHDAMYWYRQDPGQGLRLIYYSQIVNDFQKGDIAEGYSVSREKKESFPLTVTSAQKNPTAFYLCASSLTDRALTYGYTFGSGTRLTVV.

The chain links TRBV28 to TRBJ1-5; a weak D match, TRBD1 (5 bases). CDR3 length equals 13 residues. CDR1 and CDR2 from the germline V gene are MDHEN and SYDVKM. Trimming shortened V by 6 bases and J by 2 bases, and 8 bases separated the two germline ends. The CDR3 protein is CASSPQGNQPQHF. The CDR3 DNA is TGTGCCAGCAGCCCACAGGGCAATCAGCCCCAGCATTTT.

V gene TRBV4-3 combines with J gene TRBJ2-2; the match to TRBD2 covers 10 bases. J lost 0 bases, V lost 0 bases, and 7 bases had no gene match. The CDR3 covers 19 residues. Germline V lookup: CDR1 LGHNA, CDR2 YSLEER. The CDR3 coding sequence is TGCGCCAGCAGCCAAGAGTTACTAGCGGGGTCCGCGAACACCGGGGAGCTGTTTTTT. This encodes CASSQELLAGSANTGELFF.

The rearrangement uses TRBV10-3 and TRBJ1-2; the D is unclear. The V end was cut by 3 bases, the J end by 4 bases, with 12 bases between. Germline-derived CDR1 and CDR2 are ENHRY and SYGVKD. The CDR3 has 14 residues. The DNA of the CDR3 is TGTGCCATCAGTGACGGGGAGGTAGGCTATGGCTACACCTTC. Translating it yields CAISDGEVGYGYTF.

V usage is TRBV6-1 and J usage is TRBJ1-4; D perhaps matches TRBD1 (5 bases). The V gene lost 5 bases and the J gene lost 0 bases, with 10 bases spanning the gap. The CDR3 length is 15 residues. Germline-derived CDR1 and CDR2 are MNHNS and SASEGT. This chain's CDR3 is CASSPWTTTNEKLFF. CDR3 in DNA: TGTGCCAGCAGTCCTTGGACAACAACTAATGAAAAACTGTTTTTT.

The chain joins TRBV19 to TRBJ1-4; 8 positions agree with TRBD1. The CDR3 spans 18 residues. Germline CDR1 reads LNHDA; CDR2 reads SQIVND (reference sequence). J was trimmed by 1 base and V by 2 bases; bases with no gene match: 9. Written as DNA, the CDR3 is TGTGCCAGTAGTATAACCAGGGGGCGCCTGGGAACTAATGAAAAACTGTTTTTT. Protein sequence: CASSITRGRLGTNEKLFF.

The chain joins TRBV4-1 to TRBJ2-1; 10 bases are a match to TRBD1. The CDR3 has 16 residues. Germline V CDR1 and CDR2: MGHRA, YSYEKL. Trimming removed 0 bases from V and 4 bases from J; junction bases left unmatched: 3. The CDR3 region is CASSQERTGGYNEQFF. CDR3 DNA: TGCGCCAGCAGCCAAGAGAGGACAGGGGGGTACAATGAGCAGTTCTTC.

The sample holds one count of this clone. The gene calls are TRBV4-1 and TRBJ2-1; 9 positions match TRBD2. This CDR3 has 17 residues. The germline CDR1 and CDR2 sequences are MGHRA and YSYEKL. V lost 0 bases and J lost 2; bases outside the gene matches: 5. The CDR3 here is CASSQDKSSGAYNEQFF. Here the CDR3 DNA reads TGCGCCAGCAGCCAAGATAAGTCTAGCGGGGCCTACAATGAGCAGTTCTTC.

The chain carries TRBV10-3 and TRBJ2-2; the D is unclear. This CDR3 contains 13 residues. V was shortened by 2 bases and J by 4 bases, with 5 bases between the two germline ends. Germline V gene sequence: CDR1 ENHRY, CDR2 SYGVKD. This CDR3 reads CAISEPVTGELFF. The DNA of the CDR3 is TGTGCCATCAGTGAGCCGGTCACCGGGGAGCTGTTTTTT.

In DNA, the CDR3 is TGTGCCAGCAGTCTCGTAGGCCTCAGGGATCAGCCCCAGCATTTT. This translates into CASSLVGLRDQPQHF. The chain joins TRBV6-5 to TRBJ1-5; D might be TRBD1 (5 bases). V was shortened by 5 bases and J by 5 bases, with 16 bases between the two germline ends. The germline V gene has CDR1 MNHEY and CDR2 SVGAGI. CDR3 size: 15 residues.

The V call is TRBV25-1, the J call TRBJ2-3, with 11 bases lining up with TRBD2. Germline V gene data show CDR1 as MGHDK and CDR2 as SYGVNS. V dropped 2 bases and J dropped 4; count of bases not matched to a gene: 8. The CDR3 spans 17 residues. In DNA, the CDR3 is TGTGCCAGCAGTGAAGGGACTAGCGGTAGGAGAGCAGATACGCAGTATTTT. Translated, it gives CASSEGTSGRRADTQYF. The variable domain in full, completed from reference TRBV25-1 and TRBJ2-3, reads EADIYQTPRYLVIGTGKKITLECSQTMGHDKMYWYQQDPGMELHLIHYSYGVNSTEKGDLSSESTVSRIRTEHFPLTLESARPSHTSQYLCASSEGTSGRRADTQYFGPGTRLTVL.

This clone was detected only once. The V gene is TRBV5-1, the J gene TRBJ1-2; D gene ambiguous. The germline CDR1 and CDR2 sequences are SGHRS and YFSETQ. This CDR3 is 13 amino acids long. The V end lost 0 bases, the J end lost 8 bases, and 11 bases lay between the germline ends. The CDR3 DNA follows: TGCGCCAGCAGCTTGGTTGCAGGTCAAGGCTACACCTTC. Protein sequence: CASSLVAGQGYTF.

In DNA form, the CDR3 reads TGTGCCAGCAGTTTATTCCTTCACAGGGGGATCAGCTCCTACGAGCAGTACTTC. This translates into CASSLFLHRGISSYEQYF. This chain connects TRBV28 to TRBJ2-7, with TRBD1 matching over 8 bases. The germline V gene encodes CDR1 MDHEN and CDR2 SYDVKM. V lost 1 base, J lost 0 bases, and 11 bases stayed unmatched. CDR3 length: 18 residues.